A selection of T cell receptor beta chains follows, all from one sample in a study of shared clonotypes between healthy human individuals. Repertoires were generated with immunoSEQ multiplex PCR, while TCRdb's copy carries only in-frame clones and drops some. The profile shows about 2 million clones, roughly 94% of them singletons. Sequenced input: naive CD8+ T cells sorted from blood. The receptors come from a man between 18 and 35 years old in good health. Both conserved end residues are part of each CDR3. The order of the fields is clone size, D gene, V gene, J gene, CDR3 DNA, CDR3 protein. D genes are given only for firm matches. The size entry is marked missing in some rows and otherwise reads once, few, many or a size class.

>.|.|TRBV5-6|TRBJ2-7
TGTGCCAGCAGCTGGGCGGCGACAGATTACGAGCAGTACTTC
CASSWAATDYEQYF
>.|.|TRBV27|TRBJ2-7
TGTGCCAGCAGTTTAAAAGGGGCCTCCTACGAGCAGTACTTC
CASSLKGASYEQYF
>.|.|TRBV4-1|TRBJ2-3
TGCGCCAGCAGCCAAGAAGATTTTTCCACAGATACGCAGTATTTT
CASSQEDFSTDTQYF
>once|.|TRBV7-9|TRBJ2-7
TGTGCCAGCAGCTCCACGAACCCTCGGGTAGCACTAGGCGAGCAGTACTTC
CASSSTNPRVALGEQYF
>.|TRBD2|TRBV27|TRBJ2-1
TGTGCCAGCAGTTTTGTAGCGGGACTGAATGAGCAGTTCTTC
CASSFVAGLNEQFF
>.|.|TRBV2|TRBJ2-7
TGTGCCAGCAGTGTGGGACCGGGTATCTACGAGCAGTACTTC
CASSVGPGIYEQYF
>.|TRBD1|TRBV7-9|TRBJ2-3
TGTGCCAGCAGCACCCGACCAGGACAGGGGAGTGACACAGATACGCAGTATTTT
CASSTRPGQGSDTDTQYF
>.|.|TRBV9|TRBJ2-2
TGTGCCAGCAGCGTAGCCCTAAATAGCGGACACACCGGGGAGCTGTTTTTT
CASSVALNSGHTGELFF
>.|.|TRBV2|TRBJ2-5
TGTGCCAGCAGTGATAAGGACGATGAGACCCAGTACTTC
CASSDKDDETQYF
>.|.|TRBV5-4|TRBJ2-1
TGTGCCAGCAGCTTTTCCTACAATGAGCAGTTCTTC
CASSFSYNEQFF
>.|.|TRBV27|TRBJ1-2
TGTGCCAGCAGTTTATCCAGGGGAGGCGGCTACACCTTC
CASSLSRGGGYTF
>.|TRBD2|TRBV13|TRBJ2-2
TGTGCCAGCAGCTCCCGGGGACTAGCGGAAGGAGGCACCGGGGAGCTGTTTTTT
CASSSRGLAEGGTGELFF
>once|.|TRBV27|TRBJ2-2
TGTGCCAGCAGTCTCCAAACGGGGACCGGGGAGCTGTTTTTT
CASSLQTGTGELFF
>.|.|TRBV28|TRBJ1-4
TGTGCCAGCAGTTTATGGGCGATGCGGGGTGAAAAACTGTTTTTT
CASSLWAMRGEKLFF
>once|.|TRBV4-1|TRBJ2-7
TGCGCCAGCAGCGTACCGGGACGGAATAGCTACGAGCAGTACTTC
CASSVPGRNSYEQYF
>.|.|TRBV4-1|TRBJ2-7
TGCGCCAGCAGCCAAGACGACAGGTCCTACGAGCAGTACTTC
CASSQDDRSYEQYF
>.|.|TRBV4-1|TRBJ2-1
TGCGCCAGCAGCCAGGGGGAAAGGGGTAATGAGCAGTTCTTC
CASSQGERGNEQFF
>.|.|TRBV28|TRBJ2-7
TGTGCCAGCAGTTTGGCGCCTGAGGGATCCTACGAGCAGTACTTC
CASSLAPEGSYEQYF
>.|.|TRBV6-5|TRBJ2-1
TGTGCCAGCTCAGGGGAGGCACTAGTCAATGAGCAGTTCTTC
CASSGEALVNEQFF
>once|.|TRBV4-1|TRBJ2-3
TGCGCCAGCAGCCAAGATTTGGCCTCCGGGGCAGATACGCAGTATTTT
CASSQDLASGADTQYF
>.|.|TRBV19|TRBJ2-7
TGTGCCAGTAGTCCATTTCTATCCTACGAGCAGTACTTC
CASSPFLSYEQYF
>.|.|TRBV7-9|TRBJ1-1
TGTGCCAGCAGCTTAGGGCAGAGAAACACTGAAGCTTTCTTT
CASSLGQRNTEAFF
>.|.|TRBV6-1|TRBJ2-2
TGTGCCAGCAAACCAGGGGGGACCGGGGAGCTGTTTTTT
CASKPGGTGELFF
>.|.|TRBV4-3|TRBJ2-1
TGCGCCAGCAGCCAAGAAACGGGGCAGGTCTACAATGAGCAGTTCTTC
CASSQETGQVYNEQFF
>.|.|TRBV4-1|TRBJ1-5
TGCGCCAGCAGCTCACGGGACATACATCAGCCCCAGCATTTT
CASSSRDIHQPQHF
>.|.|TRBV30|TRBJ1-5
TGTGCCTGGAGTGTCGAAGGTTCCAATCAGCCCCAGCATTTT
CAWSVEGSNQPQHF
>.|.|TRBV28|TRBJ2-1
TGTGCCAGCAGTTCTCTTTCATTTGAGCAGTTCTTC
CASSSLSFEQFF
>.|.|TRBV27|TRBJ2-7
TGTGCCAGCAGTTTCGGAGTTGACTACGAGCAGTACTTC
CASSFGVDYEQYF
>.|.|TRBV9|TRBJ2-7
TGTGCCAGCAGCGTAGATGGGGGTTACGAGCAGTACTTC
CASSVDGGYEQYF
>.|TRBD2|TRBV13|TRBJ2-3
TGTGCCAGCAGCTTAAGGGTAGCGGGGACCACAGATACGCAGTATTTT
CASSLRVAGTTDTQYF
>.|TRBD2|TRBV4-3|TRBJ2-1
TGCGCCAGCAGCCAAGAAAGGCTAGCGGGAGGGTGGGACAATGAGCAGTTCTTC
CASSQERLAGGWDNEQFF
>.|.|TRBV7-9|TRBJ2-1
TGTGCCAGCTCCCCGTCCGGGTCCGGGTCTTACAATGAGCAGTTCTTC
CASSPSGSGSYNEQFF
>.|.|TRBV19|TRBJ1-5
TGTGCCAGTAGTACTCCGGACGGATCCAATCAGCCCCAGCATTTT
CASSTPDGSNQPQHF
>.|.|TRBV4-1|TRBJ2-7
TGCGCCAGCAGCCAAGATCCGGCGGGAACCTACGAGCAGTACTTC
CASSQDPAGTYEQYF
>.|TRBD1|TRBV5-6|TRBJ2-7
TGTGCCAGCAGCACCTTACAGGGGATCTACGAGCAGTACTTC
CASSTLQGIYEQYF
>few|.|TRBV25-1|TRBJ2-7
TGTGCCAGCAGTGCGGCAGGGGCCTACGAGCAGTACTTC
CASSAAGAYEQYF
>once|TRBD2|TRBV9|TRBJ2-5
TGTGCCAGCAGCGTAGGACGGGAGGGGGAGACCCAGTACTTC
CASSVGREGETQYF
>.|.|TRBV27|TRBJ2-7
TGTGCCAGCAGTTTGCGTTCAGGGGCGGACGAGCAGTACTTC
CASSLRSGADEQYF
>.|TRBD1|TRBV13|TRBJ2-1
TGTGCCAGCAGCTCGTCGGACGTAGGGACAGGAGGCCCCTATGGAGGCTCCTACAATGAGCAGTTCTTC
CASSSSDVGTGGPYGGSYNEQFF
>.|TRBD2|TRBV28|TRBJ2-1
TGTGCCGCGGGGGGGAACAATGAGCAGTTCTTC
CAAGGNNEQFF
>.|.|TRBV19|TRBJ1-5
TGTGCCAGTAGTATCAGGGATTGGCATCAGCCCCAGCATTTT
CASSIRDWHQPQHF
>once|.|TRBV27|TRBJ1-1
TGTGCCAGCAGTTTAAGGGAGAACACTGAAGCTTTCTTT
CASSLRENTEAFF
>.|.|TRBV6-5|TRBJ1-5
TGTGCCAGCAGTTACTCCCTGGGTGGTCAGCCCCAGCATTTT
CASSYSLGGQPQHF
>.|.|TRBV28|TRBJ1-3
TGTGCCAGCAGTTTATCCGGCTCTGGAAACACCATATATTTT
CASSLSGSGNTIYF
>.|.|TRBV10-3|TRBJ1-5
TGTGCCATCAGTGAGAATGTTCACGATGACCAGCCCCAGCATTTT
CAISENVHDDQPQHF
>once|TRBD1|TRBV13|TRBJ1-1
TGTGCCAGCAGCTGGGGGACAGAGAACACTGAAGCTTTCTTT
CASSWGTENTEAFF
>.|.|TRBV9|TRBJ2-1
TGTGCCAGCAGCGTTGGGAACAATGAGCAGTTCTTC
CASSVGNNEQFF
>.|.|TRBV28|TRBJ2-1
TGTGCCAGCAGTAAGGACTCTAGCTCCTACAATGAGCAGTTCTTC
CASSKDSSSYNEQFF
>once|.|TRBV7-9|TRBJ2-1
TGTGCCAGCAGCTCCTCCGCAGGTATGGAGGGCAATGAGCAGTTCTTC
CASSSSAGMEGNEQFF
>.|TRBD2|TRBV4-1|TRBJ2-1
TGCGCCAGCAGCCAACAGACCGGGGGGACCCTCTACAATGAGCAGTTCTTC
CASSQQTGGTLYNEQFF
>.|TRBD1|TRBV28|TRBJ1-4
TGTGCCAGCAGGCAACCTACAGGGGGGACTAATGAAAAACTGTTTTTT
CASRQPTGGTNEKLFF
>.|.|TRBV4-1|TRBJ2-5
TGCGCCAGCAGCCCCGGAACCGGCCAAGAGACCCAGTACTTC
CASSPGTGQETQYF
>.|.|TRBV28|TRBJ2-7
TGTGCCAGCAGTTTGCGGGGTTACGAGCAGTACTTC
CASSLRGYEQYF
>.|.|TRBV7-3|TRBJ2-1
TGTGCCAGCAGCTCCCTAGCGCAGGTCAGCTCTGAGCAGTTCTTC
CASSSLAQVSSEQFF
>.|.|TRBV9|TRBJ2-1
TGTGCCAGCAGCCTACGGAGTGAACCCTACAATGAGCAGTTCTTC
CASSLRSEPYNEQFF
>.|.|TRBV14|TRBJ1-5
TGTGCCAGCAGCCCCCCCCGGGCGGGCAATCAGCCCCAGCATTTT
CASSPPRAGNQPQHF
>.|.|TRBV9|TRBJ2-3
TGTGCCAGCAGCGTAGCGGGGGCCACAGATACGCAGTATTTT
CASSVAGATDTQYF
>.|TRBD2|TRBV6-5|TRBJ2-7
TGTGCCAGCAGCCCTAGCGGAACTTACGAGCAGTACTTC
CASSPSGTYEQYF
>.|.|TRBV5-4|TRBJ1-2
TGTGCCAGCAGCCCCTGGACAGCGGGTAGCTATGGCTACACCTTC
CASSPWTAGSYGYTF
>.|.|TRBV6-6|TRBJ1-1
TGTGCCAGCAGTTATGGAGCCGAGAACACTGAAGCTTTCTTT
CASSYGAENTEAFF